This entry lists 12 T cell receptor beta chains sequenced from one sample in a study of spatial heterogeneity in lung cancer (dated by TCRdb to about 2019). Preparation of the library involved 5' RACE. Instrument used: NextSeq 500. TCRdb itself trimmed the public reads at Q25 with fastp, ran MiXCR and retained productive beta chains. Rows matching on CDR3 protein sequence are summarized as one entry with the most common DNA and genes. This sample holds approximately 3,300 distinct CDR3 sequences; 25% to 35% were observed only once. In total, the top ten clones hold 30% to 40% of the sample. In light of the paper, this sample's time point label describes: sample taken at primary tumor resection. For TCR sequencing, whole RNA was extracted from tumor and nontumor lung tissue, or from cryopreserved PBMC samples, and no cell sorting was done. The sequenced sample was PBMCs, obtained at surgery. The source is a female donor with early-stage non-small cell lung cancer.

A few counts support this clonotype. This beta chain slipped into a library made for alpha chains as a stray read, so its size is not meaningful. The gene calls are TRBV27 and TRBJ2-7, with D unresolved. This CDR3 region has 14 residues. V was trimmed by 8 bases and J by 2 bases, leaving 16 bases between them. Germline V gives CDR1 MNHEY, CDR2 SMNVEV (reference sequence). CDR3 sequence reads: CASSTNPVPYEQYF. The CDR3, as DNA: TGTGCCAGCTCCACTAATCCCGTCCCCTACGAGCAGTACTTC.

A word on this clonotype: Because this beta chain is a stray read in a library intended to capture alpha chains, its abundance should not be given much weight. The gene calls are TRBV27 and TRBJ2-5; 14 nucleotides agree with TRBD2. Germline V gene lookup returns CDR1 MNHEY and CDR2 SMNVEV (reference sequence). V lost 4 bases to trimming and J lost 5 bases; unmatched junction nucleotides: 6. The CDR3 totals 16 residues. The DNA for the CDR3 is TGTGCCAGCAGTTCTGGACTAGCGGGAGGTTTCGAGACCCAGTACTTC. Protein sequence: CASSSGLAGGFETQYF.

This clonotype was seen a single time. This beta chain came through as a stray read in a library set up for alpha chains, and its size says little. The rearrangement links TRBV27 to TRBJ2-3; 7 bases fit TRBD2. The CDR3 has 15 residues. V gave up 7 bases and J gave up 2 bases; unmatched junction bases: 9. Per the germline V gene, CDR1 is MNHEY and CDR2 is SMNVEV (reference sequence). The chain's CDR3 is CASTQSGLHTDTQYF. CDR3 coding DNA: TGTGCCAGCACCCAATCGGGACTACACACAGATACGCAGTATTTT.

Notes on this clonotype: Since it is a stray read in a library aimed at alpha chains, this beta chain has a size that is not meaningful. V is TRBV3-1 and J is TRBJ2-7; D ambiguous. The V end was cut by 1 base, the J end by 2 bases, with 12 bases between. This CDR3 contains 15 residues. Germline V gene data show CDR1 as LGHDT and CDR2 as YNNKEL (reference sequence). The CDR3 region is CASSQVSSGAYEQYF. As DNA, the CDR3 is TGTGCCAGCAGCCAAGTTTCTAGTGGGGCCTACGAGCAGTACTTC.

This clonotype was seen only a few times. This beta chain represents an off-target read in a library built for alpha chains; its size is of limited meaning. This chain uses TRBV20-1 with TRBJ2-1; D is uncertain. V lost 6 bases and J lost 4, with 22 bases in between. The germline gives CDR1 DFQATT, CDR2 SNEGSKA (reference sequence). CDR3 length: 16 amino acids. The CDR3 DNA reads TGCAGTGCACCCCCGGCCAGCGCAGAACATTACAATGAGCAGTTCTTC. This encodes CSAPPASAEHYNEQFF.

Of note for this clonotype: The library was designed around alpha chains, so this beta chain is a stray read whose abundance carries little weight. This chain links TRBV20-1 with TRBJ2-1; the match to TRBD2 covers 9 bases. The germline CDR1 and CDR2 sequences are DFQATT and SNEGSKA (reference sequence). The CDR3 is 15 amino acids. After removal of 6 bases from V and 4 bases from J, the junction contained 10 bases not matched to a gene. The CDR3 nucleotides read TGCAGTGCCCAACCGCTAGCGGGAATATACAATGAGCAGTTCTTC. The encoded protein is CSAQPLAGIYNEQFF.

As for this clonotype: The library was designed around alpha chains, so this beta chain is a stray read whose abundance carries little weight. The rearrangement links TRBV5-5 to TRBJ2-1, with no clear D. The CDR3 has 14 residues. Trimming shortened V by 0 bases and J by 6 bases, and 10 bases separated the two germline ends. Per the germline V gene, CDR1 is SGHKS and CDR2 is YYEKEE (reference sequence). The CDR3: CASSLERPGNEQFF. The CDR3 DNA sequence: TGTGCCAGCAGCTTGGAACGACCTGGCAATGAGCAGTTCTTC. The variable domain in full, completed from reference TRBV5-5 and TRBJ2-1, reads DAGVTQSPTHLIKTRGQQVTLRCSPISGHKSVSWYQQVLGQGPQFIFQYYEKEERGRGNFPDRFSARQFPNYSSELNVNALLLGDSALYLCASSLERPGNEQFFGPGTRLTVL.

The sample holds a few counts of this clonotype. For a library built for alpha chains, this beta chain is a stray read; little rests on its size. This chain links TRBV5-5 with TRBJ2-1; D is possibly TRBD1 or TRBD2 (5 bases each). This CDR3 is built from 16 residues. Germline V gives CDR1 SGHKS, CDR2 YYEKEE (reference sequence). Trimming shortened V by 4 bases and J by 3 bases, and 17 bases separated the two germline ends. The CDR3 sequence is CASSINPRDVYNEQFF. In DNA, the CDR3 is TGTGCCAGCAGCATAAATCCCCGGGACGTCTACAATGAGCAGTTCTTC.

Details on this clonotype: For a library built for alpha chains, this beta chain is a stray read; little rests on its size. The chain carries TRBV7-2 and TRBJ2-3; 7 bases agree with TRBD2. Unmatched junction bases numbered 2, after V lost 5 bases and J lost 0 bases. This CDR3 region has 14 residues. CDR1 and CDR2 from the germline V gene are SGHTA and FQGNSA. The CDR3 loop is CASSSGVSTDTQYF. CDR3 nucleotide sequence: TGTGCCAGCAGCAGCGGGGTTAGCACAGATACGCAGTATTTT.

In its sample, this clonotype ranks as medium-sized (0.01 to 0.1%). This beta chain is off target for a library built for alpha chains, so its abundance means little. This chain links TRBV4-2 with TRBJ2-1; a possible D gene is TRBD2 (6 bases). From germline, CDR1 is LGHNA and CDR2 YNFKEQ. This CDR3 contains 16 residues. Deletions cut 4 bases from V and 0 bases from J, with 13 bases between. In DNA form, the CDR3 reads TGTGCCAGCAGCCGAGCGGGCTTGAGCTCCTACAATGAGCAGTTCTTC. Its protein product is CASSRAGLSSYNEQFF.

By its share, this clonotype is medium-sized. A library made for alpha chains picked up this beta chain off target, so its size means little. CDR3 DNA: TGCAGCGTTGTAGGCGGAGCCATATACAATGAGCAGTTCTTC. This gives the protein CSVVGGAIYNEQFF. The genes are TRBV29-1 and TRBJ2-1; unclear D gene. The V end lost 4 bases, the J end lost 4 bases, and 14 bases lay between the germline ends. This CDR3 is 14 amino acids long. Germline assignment: CDR1 SQVTM and CDR2 ANQGSEA.

In its sample, this clonotype was seen a few times. This beta chain is an off-target read within a library intended for alpha chains, so its frequency means little. The chain employs TRBV13 and TRBJ2-5; TRBD1 matches 8 bases. This CDR3 is built from 15 residues. CDR1 is PRHDT, CDR2 FYEKMQ, per germline (reference sequence). V was pared by 4 bases and J by 5 bases, with 9 bases of the junction left unmatched. CDR3 DNA sequence: TGTGCCAGCAGCTGGACCCCAAGACAGGGGGAGACCCAGTACTTC. This gives the protein CASSWTPRQGETQYF.